This entry is about one TCR beta chain. What it binds is unknown. The CDR3 loop spans 16 amino acids. Trimming took 0 bases from V and 4 from J, leaving 15 bases between them. The germline V gene has CDR1 LNHNV and CDR2 YYDKDF (reference sequence). These data are taken from a study of CD8 T cells in ankylosing spondylitis. Study-level points and caveats: Among TCR beta sequences, a motif of under 10 highly homologous variants appeared characteristic of ankylosing spondylitis blood.

A single record per CDR3 protein comes from TCRdb applying MiXCR to the 5' RACE reads. This table holds about 540,000 distinct CDR3 sequences, 10% to 15% found once. The TCR sequence derives from a male donor with ankylosing spondylitis. The chain uses TRBV15 and TRBJ2-5, with D perhaps matching TRBD1 or TRBD2 (5 bases each). Specimen: blood, either unsorted or a sorted T cell fraction (not recorded which). CDR3 in amino acids: CATSRDRDQRVETQYF. As DNA, the CDR3 is TGTGCCACCAGCAGAGATCGGGACCAAAGGGTAGAGACCCAGTACTTC.